A single sample is the source of the 23 T cell receptor beta chains below, sequenced in a study of blood T cell repertoires in COVID-19. Repertoires were generated with immunoSEQ multiplex PCR, while TCRdb's copy carries only in-frame clones and drops some. The top ten hold roughly 32% of the sample, which has roughly 65,000 clones, 75% to 90% seen once. Sequencing used peripheral blood. These receptors came from a woman aged 80 or older with active or convalescent COVID-19.

This clone was detected a few times. This chain connects TRBV28 to TRBJ1-6; maybe TRBD1 (5 bases). Trimming shortened V by 4 bases and J by 0 bases, and 10 bases separated the two germline ends. The CDR3 loop spans 16 amino acids. The V gene's germline CDR1 is MDHEN and CDR2 SYDVKM. DNA for the CDR3: TGTGCCAGCAGTTCGGGGGGATTCTCCTATAATTCACCCCTCCACTTT. Protein: CASSSGGFSYNSPLHF.

The V and J genes are TRBV15 and TRBJ1-4, with D perhaps matching TRBD1 (6 bases). The length of the CDR3 is 15 residues. V gave up 0 bases and J gave up 8 bases, with 13 bases separating them. Germline lookup yields CDR1 LNHNV and CDR2 YYDKDF (reference sequence). The CDR3 loop is CATSRDLGAREKLFF. The CDR3 DNA reads as TGTGCCACCAGCAGAGATTTGGGGGCGAGAGAAAAACTGTTTTTT.

CDR3 in DNA: TGTGCCAGCACTTTTCCCGGGACAGGGGATGAGCAGTTCTTC. Encoded protein: CASTFPGTGDEQFF. The chain links TRBV7-2 to TRBJ2-1; 10 nucleotides match TRBD1. CDR3 size: 14 residues. Germline assignment: CDR1 SGHTA and CDR2 FQGNSA. V was pared by 7 bases and J by 8 bases, with 8 bases of the junction left unmatched.

This chain uses TRBV3-1 (or the pseudogene TRBV3-2) with TRBJ1-1; 8 nucleotides match TRBD1. V was pared by 1 base and J by 14 bases, with 3 bases of the junction left unmatched. CDR1 is LGHDT, CDR2 YNNKEL, per germline (reference sequence). The CDR3 loop spans 11 amino acids. The CDR3 bases are TGTGCCAGCAGCCAAGGACAGGGGTCATTCTTT. Protein: CASSQGQGSFF.

This chain links TRBV7-2 with TRBJ2-7, with D hard to call. The CDR3 has 15 residues. Germline-derived CDR1 and CDR2 are SGHTA and FQGNSA. Trimming stripped 2 bases from V and 1 base from J, with 12 bases between. The CDR3 coding sequence is TGTGCCAGCAGCTTAACAGTCAGTGGTTCCTACGAGCAGTACTTC. Protein: CASSLTVSGSYEQYF.

This clone showed up just once. This chain joins TRBV14 and TRBJ2-6; perhaps TRBD1 as D (5 bases). V lost 4 bases to trimming and J lost 12 bases, with 19 bases between them. This CDR3 has 15 residues. From germline, CDR1 is SGHDN and CDR2 FVKESK. The CDR3 nucleotides are TGTGCCAGCAGCCCGATTGACAGAGCCACTCGCGTCCTGACTTTC. Residues: CASSPIDRATRVLTF.

The chain carries TRBV11-2 and TRBJ2-7; no definite D call. V shed 3 bases and J shed 3 bases, with 9 bases lying between them. Germline lookup yields CDR1 SGHAT and CDR2 FQNNGV. The CDR3 is made up of 13 amino acids. Written as DNA, the CDR3 is TGTGCCAGCAGCTTCTCCGGTCTCTACGAGCAGTACTTC. It yields the protein CASSFSGLYEQYF.

The chain links TRBV9 to TRBJ1-1; 7 bases map to TRBD1. Germline CDR1 reads SGDLS; CDR2 reads YYNGEE. The CDR3 totals 19 residues. V gave up 9 bases and J gave up 1 base; unmatched junction bases: 24. The CDR3 nucleotides are TGTGCCACCCCTATTTCTCCCCAAAACAAACAGGGGAAGAACACTGAAGCTTTCTTT. Translated: CATPISPQNKQGKNTEAFF.

The chain combines TRBV3-1 (or the pseudogene TRBV3-2) with TRBJ2-7; D uncertain. Per the germline V gene, CDR1 is LGHDT and CDR2 is YNNKEL (reference sequence). The CDR3 consists of 15 residues. Trimming pared 4 bases from V and 0 bases from J, leaving 13 bases between. CDR3 residues: CASSLTYLSSYEQYF. The CDR3 DNA is TGTGCCAGCAGCCTAACTTACCTCTCCTCCTACGAGCAGTACTTC.

The V call is TRBV11-3, the J call TRBJ2-7; possible D gene TRBD1, 6 bases. Deletions cut 4 bases from V and 6 bases from J, with 19 bases between. Looked up from germline, CDR1 is SGHNT and CDR2 is YENEEA. The CDR3 has 15 amino acids. The CDR3 DNA reads as TGTGCCAGCAGCTCCTCGACAGGTTCTCTGGCCGAGCAGTACTTC. This gives the protein CASSSSTGSLAEQYF.

This chain joins TRBV28 and TRBJ2-5; 8 bases are a match to TRBD2. V lost 6 bases to trimming and J lost 5 bases; unmatched junction nucleotides: 8. Germline CDR1 MDHEN, CDR2 SYDVKM. CDR3 length equals 14 residues. In DNA form, the CDR3 reads TGTGCCAGCAGGGCGGGGGGCCCCGCGGAGACCCAGTACTTC. This gives the protein CASRAGGPAETQYF.

The V call is TRBV7-8, the J call TRBJ1-4; D is undetermined. V lost 2 bases and J 3 bases, leaving 7 bases between the germline ends. The CDR3 has 14 amino acids. The germline V gene has CDR1 SGHVS and CDR2 FQNEAQ. The CDR3, as DNA: TGTGCCAGCAGCTTAATCCGTTCTAATGAAAAACTGTTTTTT. It encodes CASSLIRSNEKLFF.

The chain joins TRBV29-1 to TRBJ1-2; D is undetermined. V shed 0 bases and J shed 2 bases, with 13 bases lying between them. The CDR3 contains 15 residues. CDR1 SQVTM and CDR2 ANQGSEA come from the germline V gene. The CDR3 sequence: CSVEDETLPNYGYTF. Written as DNA, the CDR3 is TGCAGCGTTGAAGATGAAACTCTGCCCAACTATGGCTACACCTTC. Together with reference TRBV29-1 and TRBJ1-2, the CDR3 gives the full variable domain: SAVISQKPSRDICQRGTSLTIQCQVDSQVTMMFWYRQQPGQSLTLIATANQGSEATYESGFVIDKFPISRPNLTFSTLTVSNMSPEDSSIYLCSVEDETLPNYGYTFGSGTRLTVV.

This rearrangement joins TRBV28 to TRBJ1-2; D gene ambiguous. V gave up 3 bases and J gave up 8 bases, with 7 bases separating them. CDR1 MDHEN and CDR2 SYDVKM come from the germline V gene. The length of the CDR3 is 11 residues. CDR3 nucleotide sequence: TGTGCCAGCAGTTTCCGGAGGGGCTACACCTTC. Translated, it gives CASSFRRGYTF.

This clone occurred once. V is TRBV6-2 or TRBV6-3 and J is TRBJ1-2, with D hard to call. The CDR3 extends over 13 amino acids. The V and J ends lost 2 bases and 4 bases respectively, with 8 bases between them. In germline, CDR1 is MNHEY, CDR2 SVGEGT. CDR3 sequence (DNA): TGTGCCAGCAGTTACGAGGGCCTCTATGGCTACACCTTC. The encoded protein is CASSYEGLYGYTF.

The rearrangement uses TRBV27 and TRBJ2-7; maybe TRBD1 (6 bases). With 6 bases removed from V and 2 bases from J, the gap between germline ends came to 14 bases. Per the germline V gene, CDR1 is MNHEY and CDR2 is SMNVEV (reference sequence). CDR3 length equals 14 residues. CDR3: CASSLTGLPYEQYF. The CDR3 coding sequence is TGTGCCAGCAGCTTGACAGGCCTCCCCTACGAGCAGTACTTC.

This clone was seen just once. The chain recombines TRBV15 with TRBJ1-2; 11 nucleotides match TRBD1. After removal of 0 bases from V and 0 bases from J, the junction contained 3 bases not matched to a gene. Germline loops: CDR1 LNHNV, CDR2 YYDKDF (reference sequence). The CDR3 runs 17 residues. The CDR3 is CATSRDPGQGANYGYTF. In nucleotides, the CDR3 is TGTGCCACCAGCAGAGACCCGGGACAGGGGGCTAACTATGGCTACACCTTC.

V and J are TRBV3-1 (or the pseudogene TRBV3-2) and TRBJ2-6; D may be TRBD1 (6 bases). The CDR3 extends over 15 amino acids. The V gene's germline CDR1 is LGHDT and CDR2 YNNKEL (reference sequence). V lost 4 bases and J lost 4, with 11 bases in between. CDR3 residues: CASSPRGAGANVLTF. In DNA, the CDR3 is TGTGCCAGCAGCCCCAGGGGTGCAGGGGCCAACGTCCTGACTTTC.

The gene calls are TRBV2 and TRBJ2-5, with 14 bases lining up with TRBD2. The V gene's germline CDR1 is SNHLY and CDR2 FYNNEI. The CDR3 is 15 residues long. Losses at the gene ends were 4 bases for V and 4 bases for J; bases not matched to a gene: 2. CDR3 nucleotides: TGTGCCAGCAGTGTGACTAGCGGGGGGGGAGAGACCCAGTACTTC. Its translation is CASSVTSGGGETQYF. Full variable domain (rest looked up from reference TRBV2 and TRBJ2-5): EPEVTQTPSHQVTQMGQEVILRCVPISNHLYFYWYRQILGQKVEFLVSFYNNEISEKSEIFDDQFSVERPDGSNFTLKIRSTKLEDSAMYFCASSVTSGGGETQYFGPGTRLLVL.

The V call is TRBV18, the J call TRBJ2-3; D might be TRBD2 (5 bases). Germline values: CDR1 KGHSH, CDR2 LQKENI. The CDR3 is 16 residues long. V was pared by 0 bases and J by 5 bases, with 15 bases between. CDR3 coding DNA: TGTGCCAGCTCACCACCGGGATTTAGCGAGGTAGATACGCAGTATTTT. Residues: CASSPPGFSEVDTQYF.

V is TRBV28 and J is TRBJ1-1; 11 nucleotides agree with TRBD1. CDR1 is MDHEN and CDR2 is SYDVKM in the germline V gene. Losses at the gene ends were 7 bases for V and 5 bases for J; bases not matched to a gene: 18. The CDR3 has 18 residues. The CDR3 nucleotides are TGTGCCAGCATCCCCCCGCCCGGGACAGGGGGGTTGATAACTGAAGCTTTCTTT. This encodes CASIPPPGTGGLITEAFF.

The chain carries TRBV21-1 and TRBJ1-4. TRBV21-1 is a documented pseudogene. The CDR3 sequence is 15 residues long. The CDR3 loop reads CATSFPTVTNEKLFF. The CDR3 DNA is TGTGCCACCTCCTTTCCTACGGTAACTAATGAAAAACTGTTTTTT.

This chain links TRBV18 with TRBJ2-2; 7 nucleotides align to TRBD1. This CDR3 contains 14 residues. After removal of 3 bases from V and 5 bases from J, the junction contained 3 bases not matched to a gene. CDR1 is KGHSH and CDR2 is LQKENI in the germline V gene. The chain's CDR3 is CASSPRQGTGELFF. The DNA for the CDR3 is TGTGCCAGCTCACCGAGACAGGGAACCGGGGAGCTGTTTTTT.